The 27 T cell receptor beta chains in this list originate from one sample, sequenced in a study of shared clonotypes between healthy human individuals (TCRdb year 2020). Library preparation used the immunoSEQ multiplex PCR assay. This immuneACCESS table, as held by TCRdb, lists in-frame sequences with V and J called but not all clones. Of the missing ones, under half trace to an unresolved V gene in checked studies; the others have no known cause. The sample records around 990,000 clones, 70% to 80% of which are singletons. The ten top clones hold over 0.8% of the sample. Sequencing was done on a sample of memory CD4+ T cells from PBMCs. The meaning of the sample's cell subset or site label: CD45RA-negative fraction. The receptors derive from a man younger than 30 in good health. Some clones in this sample may be carry-over from other donors' samples.

The chain uses TRBV7-9 and TRBJ2-2; weak D call: TRBD2 (6 bases). V was clipped by 5 bases and J by 2 bases, with 21 bases between them. The CDR3 extends over 18 amino acids. The V gene's germline CDR1 is SEHNR and CDR2 FQNEAQ (reference sequence). As DNA, the CDR3 is TGTGCCAGCAGCGGGATTCAAGCTGGCGGACTAAACACCGGGGAGCTGTTTTTT. Its protein product is CASSGIQAGGLNTGELFF.

The chain uses TRBV7-2 and TRBJ1-2; D uncertain. This CDR3 contains 13 residues. Per the germline V gene, CDR1 is SGHTA and CDR2 is FQGNSA. V was shortened by 1 base and J by 6 bases, with 9 bases between the two germline ends. The CDR3 region has the DNA TGTGCCAGCAGCTTAGGGAGGGTGGATGGCTACACCTTC. This gives the protein CASSLGRVDGYTF.

This sequence joins TRBV28 and TRBJ2-7; a weak D match, TRBD2 (6 bases). The V gene lost 8 bases and the J gene lost 3 bases, with 17 bases spanning the gap. The CDR3 runs to 14 residues. Germline V gene data show CDR1 as MDHEN and CDR2 as SYDVKM. CDR3 amino acids: CASGRGYGVYEQYF. The DNA for the CDR3 is TGTGCCAGCGGACGGGGGTACGGGGTCTACGAGCAGTACTTC.

The chain employs TRBV4-2 and TRBJ2-1; 7 bases map to TRBD2. After removal of 0 bases from V and 2 bases from J, the junction contained 16 bases not matched to a gene. The CDR3 consists of 20 residues. Germline V CDR1 and CDR2: LGHNA, YNFKEQ. The CDR3 sequence: CASSQELQGSGLAAYNEQFF. CDR3 DNA: TGTGCCAGCAGCCAAGAACTCCAAGGGAGTGGGCTAGCGGCCTACAATGAGCAGTTCTTC.

The chain recombines TRBV19 with TRBJ1-3; TRBD1 might be the D (5 bases). The CDR3 contains 17 residues. V lost 3 bases, J lost 3 bases, and 18 bases lay in between. The germline gives CDR1 LNHDA, CDR2 SQIVND (reference sequence). CDR3 residues: CASSIPISPGLGNTIYF. CDR3 bases: TGTGCCAGTAGTATCCCCATCTCCCCGGGGCTTGGAAACACCATATATTTT.

The CDR3 nucleotides read TGTGCTAGTGGTGGCGAACGGGGTCTTACAGATACGCAGTATTTT. It specifies CASGGERGLTDTQYF. V and J are TRBV12-5 and TRBJ2-3; D might be TRBD2 (5 bases). The germline V and J ends were trimmed by 5 bases and 3 bases, with 15 bases remaining between them. The CDR3 totals 15 residues. CDR1 LGHNT and CDR2 FRNRAP come from the germline V gene. Filled out from reference TRBV12-5 and TRBJ2-3, the complete variable domain reads DARVTQTPRHKVTEMGQEVTMRCQPILGHNTVFWYRQTMMQGLELLAYFRNRAPLDDSGMPKDRFSAEMPDATLATLKIQPSEPRDSAVYFCASGGERGLTDTQYFGPGTRLTVL.

This clone was detected many times. This rearrangement joins TRBV27 to TRBJ2-1, with D perhaps assigned TRBD1 or TRBD2 (5 bases each). CDR1 and CDR2 from the germline V gene are MNHEY and SMNVEV (reference sequence). Trimming shortened V by 3 bases and J by 7 bases, and 10 bases separated the two germline ends. CDR3 size: 13 residues. The CDR3 sequence: CASSFLEGNEQFF. In DNA, the CDR3 is TGTGCCAGCAGTTTCCTCGAGGGGAATGAGCAGTTCTTC.

The rearrangement joins TRBV5-6 to TRBJ2-5, with TRBD1 matching over 8 bases. The CDR3 totals 15 residues. J lost 0 bases, V lost 4 bases, and 5 bases had no gene match. CDR1 is SGHDT and CDR2 is YYEEEE in the germline V gene. The CDR3: CASSDATGDQETQYF. CDR3 DNA: TGTGCCAGCAGCGATGCGACAGGGGACCAAGAGACCCAGTACTTC.

The chain joins TRBV2 to TRBJ2-2, with TRBD2 matching over 7 bases. This CDR3 is built from 14 residues. In germline, CDR1 is SNHLY, CDR2 FYNNEI. V dropped 11 bases and J dropped 2; count of bases not matched to a gene: 8. CDR3 in amino acids: CAGTSVRNTGELFF. CDR3 sequence (DNA): TGTGCCGGAACTAGCGTTCGAAACACCGGGGAGCTGTTTTTT.

The chain recombines TRBV11-2 with TRBJ2-3, with 10 bases aligning to TRBD2. CDR3 length: 19 residues. The germline V gene encodes CDR1 SGHAT and CDR2 FQNNGV. V trimming: 6 bases; J trimming: 0 bases; junction bases outside the gene matches: 15. CDR3 protein: CASSPTSSGSNRSTDTQYF. For the CDR3, the DNA is TGTGCCAGCAGTCCAACTTCTAGCGGGAGCAATCGTAGCACAGATACGCAGTATTTT. The full variable domain, its missing parts supplied by reference TRBV11-2 and TRBJ2-3, is EAGVAQSPRYKIIEKRQSVAFWCNPISGHATLYWYQQILGQGPKLLIQFQNNGVVDDSQLPKDRFSAERLKGVDSTLKIQPAKLEDSAVYLCASSPTSSGSNRSTDTQYFGPGTRLTVL.

The V call is TRBV15, the J call TRBJ1-5; the D gene is possibly TRBD1 (6 bases). This CDR3 region has 21 residues. Trimming removed 1 base from V and 0 bases from J, with 25 bases in between. Germline CDR1 is LNHNV and CDR2 is YYDKDF (reference sequence). CDR3 in amino acids: CATSRAPGGRGIRYSNQPQHF. The DNA for the CDR3 is TGTGCCACCAGCAGAGCACCCGGGGGCCGAGGGATTCGATATAGCAATCAGCCCCAGCATTTT.

This clone was seen many times. This chain joins TRBV11-2 and TRBJ1-1; D uncertain. Trimming took off 6 bases at V and 1 base at J, with 12 bases between the two ends. The CDR3 covers 14 residues. The germline gives CDR1 SGHAT, CDR2 FQNNGV. The CDR3 spells CASSWWQANTEAFF. CDR3 DNA: TGTGCCAGCAGTTGGTGGCAGGCGAACACTGAAGCTTTCTTT.

V and J are TRBV28 and TRBJ1-2; no definite D call. V was cut by 1 base and J by 7 bases, with 16 bases left in between. The CDR3 length is 15 residues. The germline V gene encodes CDR1 MDHEN and CDR2 SYDVKM. The CDR3 spells CASSLSKTAIGGYTF. Written as DNA, the CDR3 is TGTGCCAGCAGTTTATCGAAGACGGCTATAGGTGGCTACACCTTC.

The table lists this clone with a few counts. The rearrangement uses TRBV6-1 and TRBJ1-1, with TRBD1 matching over 9 bases. Germline V lookup: CDR1 MNHNS, CDR2 SASEGT. There are 13 residues in the CDR3. V lost 5 bases and J lost 7; bases outside the gene matches: 5. As DNA, the CDR3 is TGTGCCAGCAGTACACGGACAGGGGATGAAGCTTTCTTT. Translation: CASSTRTGDEAFF.

The chain couples TRBV11-2 to TRBJ1-5, with D hard to call. The CDR3 has 13 residues. Trimming took 3 bases from V and 0 from J, leaving 3 bases between them. Germline CDR1 is SGHAT and CDR2 is FQNNGV. This CDR3 reads CASSFASNQPQHF. CDR3 coding DNA: TGTGCCAGCAGCTTCGCTAGCAATCAGCCCCAGCATTTT. The whole variable domain, remainder taken from reference TRBV11-2 and TRBJ1-5, is EAGVAQSPRYKIIEKRQSVAFWCNPISGHATLYWYQQILGQGPKLLIQFQNNGVVDDSQLPKDRFSAERLKGVDSTLKIQPAKLEDSAVYLCASSFASNQPQHFGDGTRLSIL.

This sequence joins TRBV11-2 and TRBJ1-1, with D perhaps matching TRBD1 (5 bases). This CDR3 has 15 residues. Germline lookup yields CDR1 SGHAT and CDR2 FQNNGV. Trimming took off 1 base at V and 4 bases at J, with 13 bases between the two ends. CDR3 DNA sequence: TGTGCCAGCAGCTTAGTCGTCGGGGCGGCCACTGAAGCTTTCTTT. It encodes CASSLVVGAATEAFF.

CDR3: CARSLVPDTQYF. In DNA, the CDR3 is TGTGCCAGAAGCTTGGTCCCAGATACGCAGTATTTT. This chain links TRBV5-3 with TRBJ2-3, with unresolved D. TRBV5-3 is designated an ORF whose function remains uncertain. The V and J ends lost 0 bases and 4 bases respectively, with 3 bases between them. There are 12 residues in the CDR3.

The chain is built from TRBV28 and TRBJ1-5; D uncertain. Germline CDR1 and CDR2: MDHEN and SYDVKM. The CDR3 runs to 15 residues. V shed 3 bases and J shed 0 bases, with 9 bases lying between them. The CDR3 loop reads CASSLSVHSNQPQHF. DNA of the CDR3: TGTGCCAGCAGTTTGTCAGTCCATAGCAATCAGCCCCAGCATTTT.

This chain uses TRBV18 with TRBJ2-5; maybe TRBD1 (6 bases). Trimming removed 8 bases from V and 2 bases from J, with 15 bases in between. The length of the CDR3 is 14 residues. Germline V gene data show CDR1 as KGHSH and CDR2 as LQKENI. In DNA, the CDR3 is TGTGCCAGCGCACAGGGATTCAGGCAAGAGACCCAGTACTTC. Its protein is CASAQGFRQETQYF.

This clone was seen many times. Other DNA sequences of this sample code for an identical CDR3. V is TRBV14 and J is TRBJ2-4; 9 nucleotides agree with TRBD1. CDR1 SGHDN and CDR2 FVKESK come from the germline V gene. The CDR3 consists of 14 residues. V shed 4 bases and J 8 bases; nucleotides not matched to a gene: 6. CDR3 sequence reads: CASSPGTGRDIQYF. DNA of the CDR3: TGTGCCAGCAGCCCTGGGACAGGGAGGGACATTCAGTACTTC.

The chain links TRBV28 to TRBJ1-1, with a possible D match to TRBD1 (6 bases). Germline V gene lookup returns CDR1 MDHEN and CDR2 SYDVKM. The V and J ends lost 6 bases and 1 base respectively, with 9 bases between them. This CDR3 spans 13 amino acids. CDR3 nucleotide sequence: TGTGCCAGCAGAAAGACAGGGAACACTGAAGCTTTCTTT. It specifies CASRKTGNTEAFF.

The chain couples TRBV11-2 to TRBJ1-2, with a tentative D call TRBD1 (5 bases). The CDR3 totals 15 residues. From germline, CDR1 is SGHAT and CDR2 FQNNGV. V was pared by 5 bases and J by 0 bases, with 13 bases between. The CDR3 nucleotides are TGTGCCAGCAGCCCGAGGGACGGAGCTAACTATGGCTACACCTTC. This encodes CASSPRDGANYGYTF.

The V gene is TRBV28, the J gene TRBJ1-2, with D maybe TRBD1 (5 bases). The germline V gene encodes CDR1 MDHEN and CDR2 SYDVKM. The CDR3 sequence is 14 residues long. The V gene lost 8 bases and the J gene lost 4 bases, with 17 bases spanning the gap. The CDR3 protein is CASQLPGTVYGYTF. The CDR3 nucleotides read TGTGCCAGCCAACTGCCCGGGACGGTCTATGGCTACACCTTC.

This clone has ten or more counts. This sequence joins TRBV4-1 and TRBJ1-6; no firm D call. V lost 1 base, J lost 10 bases, and 14 bases lay in between. The CDR3 totals 15 residues. Germline CDR1 MGHRA, CDR2 YSYEKL. Here the CDR3 reads CASSQGDKNASPLHF. CDR3 nucleotide sequence: TGCGCCAGCAGCCAAGGAGATAAAAATGCCTCACCCCTCCACTTT.

Comment on this clone: Distinct nucleotide sequences in the sample also encode this CDR3. The rearrangement joins TRBV5-1 to TRBJ2-1, with 13 bases fitting TRBD2. V shed 0 bases and J 4 bases; nucleotides not matched to a gene: 1. The CDR3 consists of 16 residues. Germline V gene sequence: CDR1 SGHRS, CDR2 YFSETQ. DNA of the CDR3: TGCGCCAGCAGCTTGGGGACTAGCGGGGGTTACAATGAGCAGTTCTTC. Translated: CASSLGTSGGYNEQFF.

This clone appeared a few times. V gene TRBV5-1 combines with J gene TRBJ2-2; 12 bases fit TRBD2. Germline CDR1 SGHRS, CDR2 YFSETQ. With V trimmed by 4 bases and J by 5 bases, 6 bases remained unmatched. The length of the CDR3 is 16 residues. The chain's CDR3 is CASSPDGTSGTGELFF. CDR3 sequence (DNA): TGCGCCAGCAGCCCGGACGGGACTAGCGGGACCGGGGAGCTGTTTTTT.

The chain links TRBV7-9 to TRBJ1-4; 10 nucleotides align to TRBD1. With V trimmed by 4 bases and J by 7 bases, 3 bases remained unmatched. Germline V gives CDR1 SEHNR, CDR2 FQNEAQ (reference sequence). The CDR3 totals 14 residues. The CDR3 DNA reads TGTGCCAGCAGCTCCGGGACAGGGGTTGAAAAACTGTTTTTT. This encodes CASSSGTGVEKLFF.